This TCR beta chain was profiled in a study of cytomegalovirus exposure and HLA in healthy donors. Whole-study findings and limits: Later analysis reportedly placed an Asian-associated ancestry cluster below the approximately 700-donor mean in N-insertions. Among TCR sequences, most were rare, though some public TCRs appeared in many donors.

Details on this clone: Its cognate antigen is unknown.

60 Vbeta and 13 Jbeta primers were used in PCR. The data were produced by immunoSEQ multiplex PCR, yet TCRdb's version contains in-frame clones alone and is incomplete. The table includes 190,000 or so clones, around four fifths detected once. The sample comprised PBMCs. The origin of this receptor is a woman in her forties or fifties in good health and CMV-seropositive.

DNA of the CDR3: TGTGCCATCAGTGAGTCGACTCAGGGGGCCGGGGCCAACGTCCTGACTTTC. Protein: CAISESTQGAGANVLTF. The V and J genes are TRBV10-3 and TRBJ2-6; 8 bases fit TRBD1. Per the germline V gene, CDR1 is ENHRY and CDR2 is SYGVKD. The V gene end was trimmed by 0 bases and the J gene end by 4 bases; junction bases not matched to a gene: 5. CDR3 length equals 17 residues.